Below are 14 T cell receptor beta chains sequenced from a single sample in a study of cytotoxic CD8 clonotypes in ibrutinib-treated CLL (dated by TCRdb to the early 2020s). The method behind the library was the immunoSEQ multiplex PCR assay. The table comes from immuneACCESS by way of TCRdb, which keeps in-frame sequences with V and J called. Part of the clones is missing from these tables; in studies checked, under half for an unresolved V gene and the rest for unknown reasons. The sample table contains roughly 330,000 clones; only one count was recorded for roughly 71% of them. The ten largest clones add up to approximately 6% of the sample. The sequences come from PBMCs, collected after 36 months of ibrutinib treatment. Receptor source: a human donor with chronic lymphocytic leukemia.

The J gene is TRBJ1-2, the V gene TRBV9; 9 bases are a match to TRBD1. Germline CDR1 reads SGDLS; CDR2 reads YYNGEE. V gave up 4 bases and J gave up 2 bases; unmatched junction bases: 9. This CDR3 has 16 residues. The chain's CDR3 is CASSTTGGEGNYGYTF. The CDR3 nucleotides are TGTGCCAGCAGCACGACAGGGGGAGAGGGAAACTATGGCTACACCTTC.

The chain has TRBV18 and TRBJ1-2; no clear D. Germline CDR1 reads KGHSH; CDR2 reads LQKENI. This CDR3 is 15 amino acids long. The germline V and J ends were trimmed by 2 bases and 1 base, with 11 bases remaining between them. The CDR3 protein is CASSPVRGINYGYTF. CDR3 nucleotide sequence: TGTGCCAGCTCACCAGTGAGAGGGATTAACTATGGCTACACCTTC.

The V call is TRBV15, the J call TRBJ2-7; D gene uncertain. Between the trimmed V and J ends, which lost 8 bases and 3 bases, there was a span of 14 bases. The CDR3 contains 13 residues. CDR1 LNHNV and CDR2 YYDKDF come from the germline V gene (reference sequence). CDR3 nucleotides: TGTGCCACCGCATCCTGGGTGGGCTACGAGCAGTACTTC. This sequence encodes CATASWVGYEQYF.

The rearrangement links TRBV6-5 to TRBJ2-5; tentative D call: TRBD1 (6 bases). Trimming pared 5 bases from V and 6 bases from J, leaving 13 bases between. The CDR3 covers 13 residues. Germline CDR1 reads MNHEY; CDR2 reads SVGAGI. CDR3: CASSTSGEKTQYF. The CDR3 DNA sequence: TGTGCCAGCAGTACCTCAGGGGAGAAGACCCAGTACTTC.

The chain links TRBV7-6 to TRBJ2-1; TRBD1 aligns across 7 bases. Losses at the gene ends were 4 bases for V and 7 bases for J; bases not matched to a gene: 19. The germline CDR1 and CDR2 sequences are SGHVS and FNYEAQ. This CDR3 has 18 residues. The DNA of the CDR3 is TGTGCCAGCAGCTCTAGCCCGATAACAGGGGCGTCCAGGAATGAGCAGTTCTTC. Residues: CASSSSPITGASRNEQFF.

CDR3 in DNA: TGTGCCAGCAGCCGTCGCTCGTCCTACGAGCAGTACTTC. This translates into CASSRRSSYEQYF. J is TRBJ2-7 and V is TRBV7-9; D uncertain. Trimming took 5 bases from V and 1 from J, leaving 9 bases between them. Germline CDR1 SEHNR, CDR2 FQNEAQ (reference sequence). The CDR3 sequence is 13 residues long.

This clone has a handful of counts. The chain uses TRBV5-1 and TRBJ1-2; a weak D match, TRBD1 (5 bases). V lost 4 bases to trimming and J lost 1 base, with 8 bases between them. This CDR3 has 13 residues. In germline, CDR1 is SGHRS, CDR2 YFSETQ. DNA of the CDR3: TGCGCCAGCAGCCTACAGGATAACTATGGCTACACCTTC. Translating gives CASSLQDNYGYTF. Drawing the rest from reference TRBV5-1 and TRBJ1-2, the complete variable domain is KAGVTQTPRYLIKTRGQQVTLSCSPISGHRSVSWYQQTPGQGLQFLFEYFSETQRNKGNFPGRFSGRQFSNSRSEMNVSTLELGDSALYLCASSLQDNYGYTFGSGTRLTVV.

The rearrangement uses TRBV7-7 and TRBJ2-2; no firm D call. Germline V gives CDR1 SSHAT, CDR2 FNYEAQ (reference sequence). Trimming removed 3 bases at V and 6 bases at J, with 8 bases between. The CDR3 covers 13 residues. As DNA, the CDR3 is TGTGCCAGCAGCTTCCTCTACCCCGGGGAGCTGTTTTTT. As protein: CASSFLYPGELFF. Full variable domain (outside the CDR3, taken from reference TRBV7-7 and TRBJ2-2): GAGVSQSPRYKVTKRGQDVTLRCDPISSHATLYWYQQALGQGPEFLTYFNYEAQPDKSGLPSDRFSAERPEGSISTLTIQRTEQRDSAMYRCASSFLYPGELFFGEGSRLTVL.

The chain employs TRBV6-5 and TRBJ1-2, with a tentative D call TRBD1 (6 bases). V lost 6 bases and J 8 bases, leaving 13 bases between the germline ends. The CDR3 sequence is 12 residues long. Germline V lookup: CDR1 MNHEY, CDR2 SVGAGI. DNA of the CDR3: TGTGCCAGCAGACGACCACAGGGAGGCTACACCTTC. Its protein is CASRRPQGGYTF.

This chain uses TRBV15 with TRBJ2-5; 9 bases map to TRBD1. The junction had 8 bases not matched to a gene; V was cut back by 2 bases and J by 4 bases. The CDR3 has 16 residues. The germline CDR1 and CDR2 sequences are LNHNV and YYDKDF (reference sequence). The CDR3 DNA reads TGTGCCACCAGCAGAAAGGACAGGGGTAGAGGAGAGACCCAGTACTTC. Residues: CATSRKDRGRGETQYF.

Ten or more counts support this clone. The gene calls are TRBV11-2 and TRBJ2-6; 7 bases match TRBD2. With V trimmed by 6 bases and J by 1 base, 6 bases remained unmatched. There are 16 residues in the CDR3. Germline loops: CDR1 SGHAT, CDR2 FQNNGV. The CDR3 protein is CASRHGGKSGANVLTF. CDR3 bases: TGTGCCAGCAGACACGGGGGGAAATCTGGGGCCAACGTCCTGACTTTC.

Only a few counts were recorded for this clone. This chain links TRBV4-1 with TRBJ2-2; 9 nucleotides agree with TRBD2. In germline, CDR1 is MGHRA, CDR2 YSYEKL. The ends lost 0 bases at V and 3 bases at J; junction bases unmatched: 8. CDR3 length: 18 amino acids. As DNA, the CDR3 is TGCGCCAGCAGCCAAGATCCCGCGGGAGGGCCGGACACCGGGGAGCTGTTTTTT. It translates to CASSQDPAGGPDTGELFF.

This clone was counted only a few times. This chain connects TRBV29-1 to TRBJ1-5, with unresolved D. Trimming took 7 bases from V and 9 from J, leaving 22 bases between them. In germline, CDR1 is SQVTM, CDR2 ANQGSEA. This CDR3 region has 14 residues. Written as DNA, the CDR3 is TGCAGCGCCCTCATCACAGACCGTCTGGGGCCCCAGCATTTT. It yields the protein CSALITDRLGPQHF.

The V and J genes are TRBV18 and TRBJ2-7; D is perhaps TRBD2 (6 bases). The V gene's germline CDR1 is KGHSH and CDR2 LQKENI. V lost 2 bases and J lost 3, with 11 bases in between. The CDR3 runs 14 residues. Written as DNA, the CDR3 is TGTGCCAGCTCACCAGAGGGAGGCGACTACGAGCAGTACTTC. Translation gives CASSPEGGDYEQYF.